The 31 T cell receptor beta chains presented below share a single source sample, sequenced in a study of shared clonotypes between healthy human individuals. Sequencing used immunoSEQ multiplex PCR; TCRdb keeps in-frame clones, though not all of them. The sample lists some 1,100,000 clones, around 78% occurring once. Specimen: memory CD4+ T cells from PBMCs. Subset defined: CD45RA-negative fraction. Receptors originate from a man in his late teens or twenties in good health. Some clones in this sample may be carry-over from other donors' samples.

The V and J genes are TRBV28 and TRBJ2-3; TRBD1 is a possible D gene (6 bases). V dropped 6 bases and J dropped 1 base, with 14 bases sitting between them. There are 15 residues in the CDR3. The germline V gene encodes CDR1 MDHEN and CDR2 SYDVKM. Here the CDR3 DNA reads TGTGCCAGCAGAGAAAGGCGGACAGGCACAGATACGCAGTATTTT. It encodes CASRERRTGTDTQYF. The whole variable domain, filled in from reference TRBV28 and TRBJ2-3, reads DVKVTQSSRYLVKRTGEKVFLECVQDMDHENMFWYRQDPGLGLRLIYFSYDVKMKEKGDIPEGYSVSREKKERFSLILESASTNQTSMYLCASRERRTGTDTQYFGPGTRLTVL.

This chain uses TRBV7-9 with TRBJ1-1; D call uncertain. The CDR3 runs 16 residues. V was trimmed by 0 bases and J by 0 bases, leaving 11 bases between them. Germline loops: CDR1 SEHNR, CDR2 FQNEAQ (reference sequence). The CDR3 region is CASSLAGKPLNTEAFF. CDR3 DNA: TGTGCCAGCAGCTTAGCCGGTAAACCATTGAACACTGAAGCTTTCTTT.

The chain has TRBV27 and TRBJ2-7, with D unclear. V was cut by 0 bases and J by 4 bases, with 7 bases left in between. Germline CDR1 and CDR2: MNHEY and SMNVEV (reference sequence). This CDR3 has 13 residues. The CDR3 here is CASSLSGWYEQYF. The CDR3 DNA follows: TGTGCCAGCAGTTTATCGGGATGGTACGAGCAGTACTTC.

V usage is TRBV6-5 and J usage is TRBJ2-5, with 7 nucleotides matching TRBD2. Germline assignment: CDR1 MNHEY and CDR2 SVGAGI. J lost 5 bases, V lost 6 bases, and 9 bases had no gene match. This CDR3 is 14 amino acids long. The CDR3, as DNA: TGTGCCAGCAGCCGACTGACTAGCCAGGAGACCCAGTACTTC. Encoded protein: CASSRLTSQETQYF.

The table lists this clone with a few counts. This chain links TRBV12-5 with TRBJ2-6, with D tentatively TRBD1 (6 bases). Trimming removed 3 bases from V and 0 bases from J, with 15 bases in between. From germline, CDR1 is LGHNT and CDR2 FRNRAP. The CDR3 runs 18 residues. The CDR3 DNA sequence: TGTGCTAGTGGTTTCCTCCGGGACAAAAGCTCTGGGGCCAACGTCCTGACTTTC. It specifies CASGFLRDKSSGANVLTF.

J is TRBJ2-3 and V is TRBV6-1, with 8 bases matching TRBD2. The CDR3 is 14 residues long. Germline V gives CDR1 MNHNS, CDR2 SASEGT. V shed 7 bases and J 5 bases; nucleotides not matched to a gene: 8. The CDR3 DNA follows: TGTGCCAGCATCGGGACGGGAGGGGTAGATACGCAGTATTTT. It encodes CASIGTGGVDTQYF.

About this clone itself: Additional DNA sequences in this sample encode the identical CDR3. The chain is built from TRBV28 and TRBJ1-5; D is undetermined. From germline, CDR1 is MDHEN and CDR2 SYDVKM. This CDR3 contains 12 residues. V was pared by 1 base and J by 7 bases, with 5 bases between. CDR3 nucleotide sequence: TGTGCCAGCAGTTTATTAGCACAGCCCCAGCATTTT. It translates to CASSLLAQPQHF.

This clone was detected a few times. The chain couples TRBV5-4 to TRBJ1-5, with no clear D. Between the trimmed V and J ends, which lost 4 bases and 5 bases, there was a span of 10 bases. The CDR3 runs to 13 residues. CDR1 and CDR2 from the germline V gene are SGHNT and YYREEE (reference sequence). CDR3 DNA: TGTGCCAGCAGCCCGAGGCCCGATCAGCCCCAGCATTTT. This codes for CASSPRPDQPQHF.

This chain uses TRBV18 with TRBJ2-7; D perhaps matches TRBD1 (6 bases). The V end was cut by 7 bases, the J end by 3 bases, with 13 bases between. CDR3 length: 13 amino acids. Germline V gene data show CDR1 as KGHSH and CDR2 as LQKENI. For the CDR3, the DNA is TGTGCCAGCTTGTCATCGGACAGCTACGAGCAGTACTTC. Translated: CASLSSDSYEQYF. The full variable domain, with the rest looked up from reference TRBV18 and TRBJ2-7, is NAGVMQNPRHLVRRRGQEARLRCSPMKGHSHVYWYRQLPEEGLKFMVYLQKENIIDESGMPKERFSAEFPKEGPSILRIQQVVRGDSAAYFCASLSSDSYEQYFGPGTRLTVT.

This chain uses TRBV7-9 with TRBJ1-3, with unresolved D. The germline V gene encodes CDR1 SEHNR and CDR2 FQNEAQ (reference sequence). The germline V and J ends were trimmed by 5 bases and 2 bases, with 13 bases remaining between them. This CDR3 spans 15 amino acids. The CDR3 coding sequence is TGTGCCAGCAGCGCGGCCTTTGGCGCTGGAAACACCATATATTTT. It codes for CASSAAFGAGNTIYF.

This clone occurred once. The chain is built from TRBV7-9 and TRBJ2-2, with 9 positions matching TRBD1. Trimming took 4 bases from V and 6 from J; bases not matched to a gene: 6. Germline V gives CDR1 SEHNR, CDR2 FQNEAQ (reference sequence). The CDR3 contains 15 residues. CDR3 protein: CASSSRTGEAGELFF. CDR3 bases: TGTGCCAGCAGCTCGAGGACAGGGGAGGCCGGGGAGCTGTTTTTT.

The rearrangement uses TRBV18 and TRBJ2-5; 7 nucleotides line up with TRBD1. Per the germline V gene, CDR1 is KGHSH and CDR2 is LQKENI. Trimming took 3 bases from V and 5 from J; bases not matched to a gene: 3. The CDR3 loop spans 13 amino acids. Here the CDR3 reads CASSPDRTETQYF. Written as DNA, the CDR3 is TGTGCCAGCTCACCGGACAGGACGGAGACCCAGTACTTC.

CDR3: CASSGGSGANVLTF. CDR3 sequence (DNA): TGTGCCAGCAGCGGGGGCTCTGGGGCCAACGTCCTGACTTTC. The V call is TRBV6-5, the J call TRBJ2-6; the D gene is possibly TRBD2 (6 bases). The CDR3 is made up of 14 amino acids. CDR1 is MNHEY and CDR2 is SVGAGI in the germline V gene. V was cut by 6 bases and J by 0 bases, with 6 bases left in between.

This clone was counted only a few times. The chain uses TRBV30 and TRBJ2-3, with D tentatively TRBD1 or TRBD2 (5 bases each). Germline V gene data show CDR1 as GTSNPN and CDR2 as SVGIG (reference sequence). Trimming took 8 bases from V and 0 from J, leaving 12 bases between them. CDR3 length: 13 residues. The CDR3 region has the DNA TGTGCCGGACAACTAGATAGCACAGATACGCAGTATTTT. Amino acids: CAGQLDSTDTQYF. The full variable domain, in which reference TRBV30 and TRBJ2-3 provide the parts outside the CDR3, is SQTIHQWPATLVQPVGSPLSLECTVEGTSNPNLYWYRQAAGRGLQLLFYSVGIGQISSEVPQNLSASRPQDRQFILSSKKLLLSDSGFYLCAGQLDSTDTQYFGPGTRLTVL.

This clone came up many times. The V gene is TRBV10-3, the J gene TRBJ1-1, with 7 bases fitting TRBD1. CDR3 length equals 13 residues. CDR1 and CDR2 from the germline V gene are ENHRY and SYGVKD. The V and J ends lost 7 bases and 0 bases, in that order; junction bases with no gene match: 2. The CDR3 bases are TGTGCCATCAAAACAGGGGTGAACACTGAAGCTTTCTTT. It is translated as CAIKTGVNTEAFF.

CDR3 DNA: TGTGCCAGCAGTGAAATGCTCTCTGGAAACACCATATATTTT. This translates into CASSEMLSGNTIYF. This chain links TRBV6-1 with TRBJ1-3; D gene uncertain. Germline V CDR1 and CDR2: MNHNS, SASEGT. The CDR3 length is 14 residues. V lost 2 bases to trimming and J lost 0 bases, with 5 bases between them.

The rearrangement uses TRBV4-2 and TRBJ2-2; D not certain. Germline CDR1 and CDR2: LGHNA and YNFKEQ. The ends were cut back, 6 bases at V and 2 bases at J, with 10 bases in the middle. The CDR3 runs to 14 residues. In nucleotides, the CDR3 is TGTGCCAGCAGAATGATTGGTAACACCGGGGAGCTGTTTTTT. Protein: CASRMIGNTGELFF.

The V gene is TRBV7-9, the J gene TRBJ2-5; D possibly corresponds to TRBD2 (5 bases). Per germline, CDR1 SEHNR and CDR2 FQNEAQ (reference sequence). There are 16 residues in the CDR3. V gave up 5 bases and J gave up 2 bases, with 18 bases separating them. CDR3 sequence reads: CASSPRLTNLQETQYF. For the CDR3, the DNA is TGTGCCAGCAGCCCCCGACTGACTAACCTGCAAGAGACCCAGTACTTC.

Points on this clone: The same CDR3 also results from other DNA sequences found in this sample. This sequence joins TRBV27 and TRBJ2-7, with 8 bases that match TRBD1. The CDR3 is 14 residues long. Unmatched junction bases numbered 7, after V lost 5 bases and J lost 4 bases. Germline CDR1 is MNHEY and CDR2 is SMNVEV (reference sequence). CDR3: CASSLRTGSYEQYF. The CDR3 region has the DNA TGTGCCAGCAGTCTAAGGACAGGGTCGTACGAGCAGTACTTC.

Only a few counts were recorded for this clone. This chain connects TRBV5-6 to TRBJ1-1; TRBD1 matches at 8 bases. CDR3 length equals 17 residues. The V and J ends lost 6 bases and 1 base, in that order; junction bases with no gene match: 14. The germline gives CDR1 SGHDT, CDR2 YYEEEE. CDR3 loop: CASTQHPAGTGNTEAFF. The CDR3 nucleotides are TGTGCCAGCACCCAACATCCTGCAGGGACAGGGAACACTGAAGCTTTCTTT.

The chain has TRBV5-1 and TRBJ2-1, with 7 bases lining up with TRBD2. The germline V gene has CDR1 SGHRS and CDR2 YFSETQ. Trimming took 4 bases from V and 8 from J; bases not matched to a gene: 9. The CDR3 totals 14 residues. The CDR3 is CASSPLAGDYEQFF. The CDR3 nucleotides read TGCGCCAGCAGCCCTTTGGCGGGAGACTATGAGCAGTTCTTC.

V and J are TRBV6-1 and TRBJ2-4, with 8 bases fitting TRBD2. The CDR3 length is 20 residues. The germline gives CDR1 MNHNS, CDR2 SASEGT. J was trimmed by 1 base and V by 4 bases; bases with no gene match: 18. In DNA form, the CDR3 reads TGTGCCAGCAGTGCTTATCTGTCGGGAGGGATCGGGTCGGCCAAAAACATTCAGTACTTC. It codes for CASSAYLSGGIGSAKNIQYF.

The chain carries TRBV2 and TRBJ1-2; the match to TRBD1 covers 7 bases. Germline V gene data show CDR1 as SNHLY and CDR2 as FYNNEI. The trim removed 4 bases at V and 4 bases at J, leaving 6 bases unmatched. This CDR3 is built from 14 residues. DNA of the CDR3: TGTGCCAGCAGTGTTCAGGGGGGAAGCTATGGCTACACCTTC. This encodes CASSVQGGSYGYTF.

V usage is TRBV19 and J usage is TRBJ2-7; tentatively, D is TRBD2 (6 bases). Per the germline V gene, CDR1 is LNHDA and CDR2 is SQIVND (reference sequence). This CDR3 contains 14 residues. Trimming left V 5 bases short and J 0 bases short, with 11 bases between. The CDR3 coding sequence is TGTGCCAGTAGTTACGGGAGAGGCTCCTACGAGCAGTACTTC. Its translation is CASSYGRGSYEQYF.

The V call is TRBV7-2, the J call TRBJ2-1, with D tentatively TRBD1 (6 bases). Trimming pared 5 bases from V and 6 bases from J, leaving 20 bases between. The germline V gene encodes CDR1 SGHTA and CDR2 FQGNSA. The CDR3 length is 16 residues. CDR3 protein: CASSAQGTPKSNEQFF. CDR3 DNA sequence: TGTGCCAGCAGCGCCCAGGGGACACCAAAGAGCAATGAGCAGTTCTTC.

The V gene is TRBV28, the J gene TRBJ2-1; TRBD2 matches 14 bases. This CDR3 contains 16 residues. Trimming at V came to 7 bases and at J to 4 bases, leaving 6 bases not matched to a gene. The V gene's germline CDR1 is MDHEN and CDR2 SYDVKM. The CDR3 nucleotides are TGTGCCAGCAAGGGACTAGCGGGAGTATCATACAATGAGCAGTTCTTC. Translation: CASKGLAGVSYNEQFF.

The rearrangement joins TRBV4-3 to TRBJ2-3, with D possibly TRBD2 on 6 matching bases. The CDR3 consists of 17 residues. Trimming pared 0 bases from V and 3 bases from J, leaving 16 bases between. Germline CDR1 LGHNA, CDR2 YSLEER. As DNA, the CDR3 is TGCGCCAGCAGCCAAGAGTGGACTAACATTCCAACAGATACGCAGTATTTT. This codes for CASSQEWTNIPTDTQYF.

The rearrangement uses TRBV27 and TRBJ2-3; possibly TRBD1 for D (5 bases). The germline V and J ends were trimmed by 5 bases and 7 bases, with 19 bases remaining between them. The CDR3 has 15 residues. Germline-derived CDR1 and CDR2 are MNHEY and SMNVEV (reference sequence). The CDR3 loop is CASSPTRTFTNTQYF. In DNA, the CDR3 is TGTGCCAGCAGTCCGACGAGGACATTTACCAATACGCAGTATTTT.

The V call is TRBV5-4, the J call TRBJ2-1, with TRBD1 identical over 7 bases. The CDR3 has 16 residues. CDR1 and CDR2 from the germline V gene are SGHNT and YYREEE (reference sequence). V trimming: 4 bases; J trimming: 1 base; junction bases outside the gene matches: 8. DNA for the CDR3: TGTGCCAGCAGCGAGCCCTCAGGGGGATCCTACAATGAGCAGTTCTTC. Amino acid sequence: CASSEPSGGSYNEQFF. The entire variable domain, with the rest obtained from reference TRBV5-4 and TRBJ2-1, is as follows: ETGVTQSPTHLIKTRGQQVTLRCSSQSGHNTVSWYQQALGQGPQFIFQYYREEENGRGNFPPRFSGLQFPNYSSELNVNALELDDSALYLCASSEPSGGSYNEQFFGPGTRLTVL.

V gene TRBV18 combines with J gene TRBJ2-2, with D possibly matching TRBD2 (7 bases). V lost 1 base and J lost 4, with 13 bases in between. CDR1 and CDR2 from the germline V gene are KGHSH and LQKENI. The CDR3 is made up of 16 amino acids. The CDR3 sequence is CASSPLFAGATGELFF. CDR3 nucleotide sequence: TGTGCCAGCTCACCACTATTTGCGGGGGCCACCGGGGAGCTGTTTTTT.

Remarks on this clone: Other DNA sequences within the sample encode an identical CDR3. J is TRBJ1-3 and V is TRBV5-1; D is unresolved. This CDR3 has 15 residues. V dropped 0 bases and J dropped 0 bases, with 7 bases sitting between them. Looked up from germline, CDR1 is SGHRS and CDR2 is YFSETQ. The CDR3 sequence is CASSLDVGSGNTIYF. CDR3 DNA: TGCGCCAGCAGCTTGGATGTTGGCTCTGGAAACACCATATATTTT.